The subject of this entry is one T cell receptor (beta chain). Germline V CDR1 and CDR2: DFQATT, SNEGSKA (reference sequence). The CDR3 runs 14 residues. J lost 0 bases, V lost 3 bases, and 3 bases had no gene match. Profiling relied on immunoSEQ multiplex PCR, and the TCRdb table lists in-frame clones only, not all of them. The sample has more than 200,000 clones, roughly 86% seen once. This entry is derived from a study of blood T cell repertoires in COVID-19. Material: peripheral blood. This receptor was obtained from a woman aged 60 to 75 with acute or convalescent COVID-19. The chain links TRBV20-1 to TRBJ2-5; the match to TRBD2 covers 8 bases. The CDR3 reads CSASRGGNQETQYF. In DNA, the CDR3 is TGCAGTGCTAGTCGCGGGGGGAACCAAGAGACCCAGTACTTC.